The clone carrying this T cell receptor (beta chain) was found once. The target antigen is unknown. Trimming took 6 bases from V and 1 from J, leaving 9 bases between them. The CDR3 is made up of 12 amino acids. The germline V gene encodes CDR1 GTSNPN and CDR2 SVGIG (reference sequence). These data originate in a study of cytomegalovirus exposure and HLA in healthy donors. For the study at large: Samples from HLA-typed donors yielded 65 million to 90 million unique TCRs in an early data release. Of 398 genotyped donors, about 81% clustered with self-reported Caucasian donors. Study-wide findings and caveats: Later analysis revealed greater clonal expansion in HLA-associated TCR beta chains than in equally common others.

PCR primers comprised 60 Vbeta and 13 Jbeta primers. Using immunoSEQ multiplex PCR, the repertoire was profiled, and TCRdb retains in-frame clones only, with some absent. The table includes about 120,000 clones, 60% to 85% detected once. The sequence was obtained from a man in his thirties or forties in good health and CMV-seronegative. The chain links TRBV30 to TRBJ1-1; D gene ambiguous. The sample consisted of PBMCs. The CDR3 here is CACRTGNTEAFF. The CDR3 DNA follows: TGTGCCTGCCGGACTGGGAACACTGAAGCTTTCTTT.